The rows below give T cell receptor beta chains drawn from one sample of a study of blood T cell repertoires in COVID-19. Some clones are missing from TCRdb's copy, which holds only in-frame ones; the method was immunoSEQ multiplex PCR. In the table there are about 200,000 clones, 89% of which are singletons. Sequenced sample: peripheral blood. The receptors were sampled from a man aged 60-69 years who had recovered from COVID-19. Each CDR3 is given with its conserved first and last residue. The D gene is left open where the match is weak. Clone size is not always given. Where it is, it says once, few, many or a class for expanded clones.

abundance | j_gene | d_gene | v_gene | CDR3nt | CDR3aa
. | TRBJ1-1 | . | TRBV18 | TGTGCCAGCTCACCCGGACAGATGGGGAACACTGAAGCTTTCTTT | CASSPGQMGNTEAFF
few | TRBJ2-1 | TRBD2 | TRBV7-8 | TGTGCCAGCAGCGGCACGTCAGCGGGGGCCCGCAATGAGCAGTTCTTC | CASSGTSAGARNEQFF
. | TRBJ1-5 | . | TRBV24-1 | TGTGCCACCAGTGTTAGGGAGGGTCAGCCCCAGCATTTT | CATSVREGQPQHF
. | TRBJ2-3 | . | TRBV7-9 | TGTGCCAGCACTTGGTCAGGGGTCGACACAGATACGCAGTATTTT | CASTWSGVDTDTQYF
. | TRBJ2-3 | TRBD2 | TRBV4-2 | TGTGCCAGCAGCCAAGAAAACGGGGCTAGCGGGGCACCAGATACGCAGTATTTT | CASSQENGASGAPDTQYF
. | TRBJ2-7 | . | TRBV4-2 | TGTGCCAGCAGCCTCGAGGTCGGCGGGGACTCCTACGAGCAGTACTTC | CASSLEVGGDSYEQYF
. | TRBJ2-2 | TRBD2 | TRBV7-9 | TGTGCCAGCAGCCCGGGACTAGCGGGAATCGGAACCGGGGAGCTGTTTTTT | CASSPGLAGIGTGELFF
. | TRBJ2-3 | TRBD2 | TRBV19 | TGTGCCAGTAGTTTAGGACTAGCGGGGGGGGTAGGCACAGATACGCAGTATTTT | CASSLGLAGGVGTDTQYF
. | TRBJ2-3 | . | TRBV6-1 | TGTGCCAGCAGTGATGGGGGGTTTAGCACAGATACGCAGTATTTT | CASSDGGFSTDTQYF
. | TRBJ1-1 | TRBD1 | TRBV10-2 | TGCGCCAGCAGCCCGACAGGGATGAACACTGAAGCTTTCTTT | CASSPTGMNTEAFF
. | TRBJ1-1 | . | TRBV4-3 | TGCGCCAGCAGCGGTGACGGGGGGAACACTGAAGCTTTCTTT | CASSGDGGNTEAFF
. | TRBJ2-5 | TRBD2 | TRBV2 | TGTGCCAGCAGTAAGGGACTAGCGGGGGGAGAGACCCAGTACTTC | CASSKGLAGGETQYF
. | TRBJ2-4 | . | TRBV15 | TGTGCCACCAGCAGAGTTGCGGCTCTAGCCAAAAACATTCAGTACTTC | CATSRVAALAKNIQYF
. | TRBJ1-1 | TRBD1 | TRBV2 | TGTGCCAGCAGTGGGGGGACAGGGAGGAGGGACACTGAAGCTTTCTTT | CASSGGTGRRDTEAFF
. | TRBJ2-7 | TRBD1 | TRBV15 | TGTGCCACCAGCAGACCGGACAGGGGCGGAGGCGAGCAGTACTTC | CATSRPDRGGGEQYF
. | TRBJ1-1 | TRBD1 | TRBV19 | TGTGCCAGTAGAACAGGGGCCCGGAGGACTGAAGCTTTCTTT | CASRTGARRTEAFF
. | TRBJ2-5 | . | TRBV5-1 | TGCGCCAGCAAACTCTCAGAGACCCAGTACTTC | CASKLSETQYF
once | TRBJ1-2 | TRBD1 | TRBV18 | TGTGCCAGCTCCCCGCCCGCCCAGGGGGCAGCGGAGGGCTACACCTTC | CASSPPAQGAAEGYTF
. | TRBJ1-1 | . | TRBV14 | TGTGCCAGCAGGGGCAGGAACACTGAAGCTTTCTTT | CASRGRNTEAFF
. | TRBJ2-6 | . | TRBV9 | TGTGCCAGCAGCGTAGAAAGTGGGGGCGGTGGGGCCAACGTCCTGACTTTC | CASSVESGGGGANVLTF
. | TRBJ1-1 | . | TRBV9 | TGTGCCAGCAGCGTAGATCAGGCCCCCTACACTGAAGCTTTCTTT | CASSVDQAPYTEAFF
. | TRBJ2-5 | TRBD2 | TRBV6-5 | TGTGCCAGCGGTAGCGGGGGGGACCGATGGGAGACCCAGTACTTC | CASGSGGDRWETQYF
. | TRBJ2-7 | . | TRBV9 | TGTGCCAGCAGCCCCGGAGGGACCCTCGAGCAGTACTTC | CASSPGGTLEQYF
. | TRBJ2-5 | TRBD1 | TRBV5-1 | TGCGCCAGCAGCTCTGACCCAGGGGGCCCCCAAGAGACCCAGTACTTC | CASSSDPGGPQETQYF
. | TRBJ1-1 | . | TRBV7-2 | TGTGCCAGCAGCTTGCTAGGGAGCCGGAACACTGAAGCTTTCTTT | CASSLLGSRNTEAFF
. | TRBJ1-3 | . | TRBV3-1/TRBV3-2 | TGTGCCAGCAGCCAGAAGCCATCCGGAAACACCATATATTTT | CASSQKPSGNTIYF
. | TRBJ2-1 | . | TRBV6-2/TRBV6-3 | TGTGCCAGCAGTTCCCACCGGACAGCCTCCTACAATGAGCAGTTCTTC | CASSSHRTASYNEQFF
. | TRBJ2-2 | TRBD2 | TRBV6-1 | TGTGCCAGCAGTGTAACACCGGGACTAGCGGGACCCGGGGAGCTGTTTTTT | CASSVTPGLAGPGELFF
. | TRBJ2-4 | . | TRBV2 | TGTGCCAGCATCAAGGGGGGGGCTACCAAAAACATTCAGTACTTC | CASIKGGATKNIQYF
. | TRBJ2-1 | TRBD2 | TRBV5-1 | TGCGCCAGCAGCTTGTCCGCTAGCGGGAGGAGCTCCTACAATGAGCAGTTCTTC | CASSLSASGRSSYNEQFF
. | TRBJ1-2 | . | TRBV6-5 | TGTGCCAGCAGGAAGGGGGTTTATGGCTACACCTTC | CASRKGVYGYTF
few | TRBJ2-4 | . | TRBV28 | TGTGCCAGCTTGGGGGGAGCACTTGGCATTCAGTACTTC | CASLGGALGIQYF
. | TRBJ1-1 | TRBD1 | TRBV19 | TGTGCCAGTAGTAAACAGGGGGGCGGGACTGAAGCTTTCTTT | CASSKQGGGTEAFF
once | TRBJ2-7 | TRBD2 | TRBV6-5 | TGTGCCAGCTCCCGCGGGGGAGGGGAGCAGTACTTC | CASSRGGGEQYF
. | TRBJ1-5 | . | TRBV19 | TGTGCCAGTAGTATGCAGGCCCGCAATCAGCCCCAGCATTTT | CASSMQARNQPQHF
once | TRBJ2-7 | TRBD1 | TRBV19 | TGTGCCAGTAGAGACAGGGGGTCCTACGAGCAGTACTTC | CASRDRGSYEQYF
. | TRBJ2-5 | TRBD1 | TRBV3-1/TRBV3-2 | TGTGCCAGCAGTCCTACGACAGGGGGGGGAGAGACCCAGTACTTC | CASSPTTGGGETQYF
. | TRBJ2-3 | . | TRBV7-2 | TGTGCCAGCAGCTTAGGAGGGCGGCAGACTGGTAATACGCAGTATTTT | CASSLGGRQTGNTQYF
few | TRBJ2-7 | . | TRBV7-9 | TGTGCCAGCAGCTTAGCAGGGGGCTACGAGCAGTACTTC | CASSLAGGYEQYF
once | TRBJ2-3 | TRBD2 | TRBV19 | TGTGCCAGTAGGCGGACTAGCGGGGGTATAAATACGCAGTATTTT | CASRRTSGGINTQYF
. | TRBJ2-7 | TRBD2 | TRBV18 | TGTGCCAGCTCGGCGGGGGGTTACGAGCAGTACTTC | CASSAGGYEQYF
. | TRBJ2-3 | TRBD2 | TRBV19 | TGTGCCAGTAGTATAGATTTACTAGCGGGGAACCCCCAGGATTTT | CASSIDLLAGNPQDF
. | TRBJ1-6 | . | TRBV7-2 | TGTGCCAGCAGCACGGGGAGGGATTCACCCCTCCACTTT | CASSTGRDSPLHF
. | TRBJ1-5 | . | TRBV19 | TGTGCCACTGGCGGGACCGGCAATCAGCCCCAGCATTTT | CATGGTGNQPQHF
. | TRBJ1-5 | . | TRBV28 | TGTGCCAGCAGTTTATGGCCCGGGATGAAAAATCAGCCCCAGCATTTT | CASSLWPGMKNQPQHF
. | TRBJ2-1 | . | TRBV27 | TGTGCCATCTTGAGCCGGGACACCTATGAGCAGTTCTTC | CAILSRDTYEQFF
. | TRBJ1-2 | . | TRBV7-2 | TGTGCCAGCAGCTTAGGTTTGGGGGCGACGGATGGCTACACCTTC | CASSLGLGATDGYTF
. | TRBJ2-1 | . | TRBV5-1 | TGCGCCAGCAGCTTGGTCAGGACAGACCGTTCAGTCATGTTCTTC | CASSLVRTDRSVMFF
. | TRBJ1-2 | . | TRBV4-1 | TGCGCCAGCAGCCAAGATGACGGGGGAAACTATGGCTACACCTTC | CASSQDDGGNYGYTF
. | TRBJ2-6 | TRBD1 | TRBV5-6 | TGTGCCAGCAGCAGGAAAGCCGGGACAGACCGCTCTGGGGCCAACGTCCTGACTTTC | CASSRKAGTDRSGANVLTF
. | TRBJ1-1 | . | TRBV19 | TGTGCCAGTAGCCGTCGAGAGGGCTCTGAAGCTTTCTTT | CASSRREGSEAFF
once | TRBJ2-1 | TRBD2 | TRBV28 | TGTGCCAGCAGCACCTTAGCGGGGCTTTACAATGAGCAGTTCTTC | CASSTLAGLYNEQFF
. | TRBJ1-1 | . | TRBV6-5 | TGTGCCAGCAGGGCCCAGGGGACTGAAGCTTTCTTT | CASRAQGTEAFF
. | TRBJ2-5 | TRBD2 | TRBV7-2 | TGTGCCAGCAGCTTCGTAGCGGGAGGGGAAGAGACCCAGTACTTC | CASSFVAGGEETQYF
. | TRBJ2-7 | TRBD2 | TRBV15 | TGTGCCACCAGCAGAGGGACTAGCGGGAGGGCCGGTGACGAGCAGTACTTC | CATSRGTSGRAGDEQYF
few | TRBJ2-7 | TRBD1 | TRBV23-1 | TGCGCCAGCAGTCAGCCGGGACAGGGTCCCGAGCAGTACTTC | CASSQPGQGPEQYF
. | TRBJ2-2 | . | TRBV7-2 | TGTGCCAGCAGCCCAAATACAGCCGGGGAGCTGTTTTTT | CASSPNTAGELFF
. | TRBJ1-2 | TRBD1 | TRBV3-1/TRBV3-2 | TGTGCCAGCAGCCTCTCCGGGACAGGGGGTCACGGCTACACCTTC | CASSLSGTGGHGYTF